These 4 T cell receptor beta chains were sequenced from one sample in a study of CD8+CD57+ T cells in acquired aplastic anemia. Template material for TCR beta VDJ and CDR3 profiling consisted of genomic DNA. One entry per CDR3 protein, called by TCRdb with MiXCR from the reads. The sample has about 190,000 distinct CDR3 sequences; around half are singletons. The sample consisted of sorted CD4+, CD8+, or CD8+CD57+ T cells (not recorded which) from PBMCs. These receptors all stem from a human donor in good health, serving as a control.

The rearrangement uses TRBV7-2 and TRBJ2-2, with 7 bases lining up with TRBD1. The ends lost 5 bases at V and 4 bases at J; junction bases unmatched: 4. There are 14 residues in the CDR3. Germline assignment: CDR1 SGHTA and CDR2 FQGNSA. This CDR3 reads CASSTAGGTGELFF. CDR3 nucleotides: TGTGCCAGCAGCACCGCAGGGGGCACCGGGGAGCTGTTTTTT.

The gene calls are TRBV24-1 and TRBJ2-3; D tentatively reads TRBD1 or TRBD2 (5 bases each). The CDR3 is 15 residues long. Germline CDR1 and CDR2: KGHDR and SFDVKD. Trimming took 8 bases from V and 2 from J, leaving 16 bases between them. The CDR3 DNA follows: TGTGCCACCAAGTCCGGGGCGCGGGTCACAGATACGCAGTATTTT. It encodes CATKSGARVTDTQYF.

This clonotype was counted a few times. This chain uses TRBV10-1 with TRBJ2-3; 9 bases align to TRBD1. Per germline, CDR1 WNHNN and CDR2 SYGVQD (reference sequence). Unmatched junction bases numbered 3, after V lost 5 bases and J lost 0 bases. The CDR3 spans 15 residues. The CDR3 sequence is CASSTGTGSTDTQYF. In DNA, the CDR3 is TGCGCCAGCAGTACCGGGACAGGGAGCACAGATACGCAGTATTTT.

This clonotype was counted at least ten times. The chain has TRBV2 and TRBJ1-5; D unclear. This CDR3 has 14 amino acids. Germline loops: CDR1 SNHLY, CDR2 FYNNEI. With 3 bases removed from V and 0 bases from J, the gap between germline ends came to 6 bases. CDR3 protein: CASSDAYSNQPQHF. The CDR3 DNA reads TGTGCCAGCAGTGATGCTTATAGCAATCAGCCCCAGCATTTT. Drawing the rest from reference TRBV2 and TRBJ1-5, the complete variable domain is EPEVTQTPSHQVTQMGQEVILRCVPISNHLYFYWYRQILGQKVEFLVSFYNNEISEKSEIFDDQFSVERPDGSNFTLKIRSTKLEDSAMYFCASSDAYSNQPQHFGDGTRLSIL.